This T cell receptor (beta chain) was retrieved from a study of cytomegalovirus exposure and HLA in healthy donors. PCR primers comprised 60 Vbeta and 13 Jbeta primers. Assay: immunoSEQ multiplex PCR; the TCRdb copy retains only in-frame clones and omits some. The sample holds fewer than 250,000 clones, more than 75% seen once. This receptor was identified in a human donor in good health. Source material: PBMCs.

The CDR3, as DNA: TGCGCCAGCAGCTTAACAGGGGGCTGGGGTGAAGCTTTCTTT. Protein: CASSLTGGWGEAFF. V gene TRBV5-1 combines with J gene TRBJ1-1; TRBD1 aligns across 9 bases. J gave up 7 bases and V 2 bases, and 6 bases lay outside the gene matches. Germline V gene data show CDR1 as SGHRS and CDR2 as YFSETQ. CDR3 length: 14 residues.